Detailed here is one TCR beta chain. These data originate in a study of T cell responses to AZD1222 COVID-19 vaccine. The CDR3 sequence is 14 residues long. Trimming left V 5 bases short and J 3 bases short, with 14 bases between. CDR1 is MDHEN, CDR2 SYDVKM, per germline. Generated by immunoSEQ multiplex PCR, the TCRdb table keeps only in-frame clones and is missing some. The sample has 15,000 to 20,000 clones; over 85% are singletons. The chain is built from TRBV28 and TRBJ2-7, with D possibly TRBD1 on 6 matching bases. This specimen consisted of peripheral blood, obtained 28 days after the second AZD1222 dose. The clonotype was recovered from an adult who received the AZD1222 COVID-19 vaccine. The CDR3 loop is CASSPGQSRYEQYF. CDR3 nucleotide sequence: TGTGCCAGCAGTCCTGGACAGTCTCGCTACGAGCAGTACTTC.